The rows below give T cell receptor beta chains drawn from one sample of a study of CD8 T cells in ankylosing spondylitis. One entry per CDR3 protein results from TCRdb running MiXCR on the 5' RACE reads. The sample has more than 400,000 distinct CDR3 sequences, roughly 5% seen once. Sequencing used blood, either unsorted or a sorted T cell fraction (not recorded which). The receptors were gathered from a male donor with ankylosing spondylitis. The CDR3 runs from the conserved cysteine through the conserved F or W. The D gene is left open where the match is weak. The size of a clone is reported for some rows only, either as once, few or many, or as a class for expanded clones.

cdr3_nt	cdr3_aa	v_call	d_call	clone_size	j_call
TGTGCCAGCAGCTTAGAAGGAGACTCTGGGGCCAACGTCCTGACTTTC	CASSLEGDSGANVLTF	TRBV13	NA	NA	TRBJ2-6
TGCGCCAGCAGTCGGACTAGCGGGGGAACTAGCACAGATACGCAGTATTTT	CASSRTSGGTSTDTQYF	TRBV5-1	TRBD2	few	TRBJ2-3
TGTGCCAGCAGCCGGGGACAGATAAACACCGGGGAGCTGTTTTTT	CASSRGQINTGELFF	TRBV28	TRBD1	many	TRBJ2-2
TGTGCCAGCAGCTTGCGGACAGTGAGAGTGAACACTGAAGCTTTCTTT	CASSLRTVRVNTEAFF	TRBV5-6	NA	many	TRBJ1-1
TGTGCCGCCCAGACAGGGGTGGTGGGCCAGCCCCAGCATTTT	CAAQTGVVGQPQHF	TRBV6-1	TRBD1	many	TRBJ1-5
TGTGCCAGCAGCGGCAGGTCATTGAACACCGGGGAGCTGTTTTTT	CASSGRSLNTGELFF	TRBV7-2	NA	many	TRBJ2-2
TGTGCCAGCAGGTTATCACAGGGTTCTGCCTACGAGCAGTACTTC	CASRLSQGSAYEQYF	TRBV28	NA	many	TRBJ2-7
TGTGCCAGCAGCTTCCGTGACGTATCTATCTCTGGGGCCAACGTCCTGACTTTC	CASSFRDVSISGANVLTF	TRBV11-2	NA	many	TRBJ2-6
TGTGCCACCAGCAGAGCGCCGGGAAGGGGCAATGAGCAGTTCTTC	CATSRAPGRGNEQFF	TRBV15	NA	many	TRBJ2-1
TGCAGTGTCCCAGACTTGGACGAGTACGAGCAGTACTTC	CSVPDLDEYEQYF	TRBV20-1	NA	many	TRBJ2-7
TGTGCCATCAGGGGGGATACTGAAGCTTTCTTT	CAIRGDTEAFF	TRBV10-3	NA	few	TRBJ1-1
TGTGCCAGCAATCGGCGACTAGCGGGAGGGACGTACTACGAGCAGTACTTC	CASNRRLAGGTYYEQYF	TRBV6-2/TRBV6-3	TRBD2	many	TRBJ2-7
TGCAGTGCTAGACCTAGCAATCAGCCCCAGCATTTT	CSARPSNQPQHF	TRBV20-1	NA	many	TRBJ1-5
TGCGCCAGCAGCCAGCGGGGGTACTCTGGAAACACCATATATTTT	CASSQRGYSGNTIYF	TRBV4-1	NA	NA	TRBJ1-3
TGTGCCAGCAGTCTACACGGGACAGGGGACGACTATGGCTACACCTTC	CASSLHGTGDDYGYTF	TRBV6-5	TRBD1	NA	TRBJ1-2
TGCGCCAGCAGCTCGCCCGGGACCTCTCCCCTTTCCTACAATGAGCAGTTCTTC	CASSSPGTSPLSYNEQFF	TRBV5-1	NA	few	TRBJ2-1
TGTGCCACCGGAGGGAGTCAGGGCGTCACCGGGGAGCTGTTTTTT	CATGGSQGVTGELFF	TRBV24-1	NA	many	TRBJ2-2
TGTGCCAGCAGAGCTCGGACATTCACTGAAGCTTTCTTT	CASRARTFTEAFF	TRBV2	NA	many	TRBJ1-1
TGTGCCACCAGCAGAGATTGGGGGCCTGGGGAGGGCAAGAACGAGCAGTACTTC	CATSRDWGPGEGKNEQYF	TRBV15	NA	many	TRBJ2-7
TGCGCCAGCAGCCGAGGGACAGGGTTCGCTGAAGCTTTCTTT	CASSRGTGFAEAFF	TRBV4-3	TRBD1	many	TRBJ1-1
TGTGCCAGCAGCTTACCCTGGGACACCTACGAGCAGTACTTC	CASSLPWDTYEQYF	TRBV11-2	NA	NA	TRBJ2-7
TGCAGTGCTAAGGCTTCCTACGAGCAGTACTTC	CSAKASYEQYF	TRBV20-1	NA	few	TRBJ2-7
TGTGCCAGCAGTTTAGGGGGACAGGGTCCCTCACCCCTCCACTTT	CASSLGGQGPSPLHF	TRBV12-3/TRBV12-4	TRBD1	many	TRBJ1-6
TGTGCCAGCAGCACATGGACGGGGAATGAAAAACTGTTTTTT	CASSTWTGNEKLFF	TRBV12-3/TRBV12-4	NA	few	TRBJ1-4
TGTGCCAGCAGCCCCCCCAGCGGGGGCCCCGTTGAGCAGTTCTTC	CASSPPSGGPVEQFF	TRBV28	TRBD2	few	TRBJ2-1
TGCAGCGCCCGTGGCGGACCCTACGAGCAGTACTTC	CSARGGPYEQYF	TRBV29-1	NA	many	TRBJ2-7
TGTGCCAGCAGCAACCCCGGGACAGGACAAGAGACCCAGTACTTC	CASSNPGTGQETQYF	TRBV3-1	TRBD1	NA	TRBJ2-5
TGTGCCAGCAGGAGCGATCCAAACTATGGCTACACCTTC	CASRSDPNYGYTF	TRBV6-1	NA	many	TRBJ1-2
TGTGCCAGCACCCCAGGGGGTCACGGAACTAATGAAAAACTGTTTTTT	CASTPGGHGTNEKLFF	TRBV28	TRBD1	NA	TRBJ1-4
TGTGCCAGCAGCTTAAATTACAGGGACGATCAGCCCCAGCATTTT	CASSLNYRDDQPQHF	TRBV7-8	NA	many	TRBJ1-5
TGCAGTGCTAGGCCGGGTGGGGTTACCGGGGAGCTGTTTTTT	CSARPGGVTGELFF	TRBV20-1	NA	many	TRBJ2-2
TGTGCCAGCAGCGCTGGACAGGGGAGACGGAGCGGGGAGCTGTTTTTT	CASSAGQGRRSGELFF	TRBV11-2	TRBD1	many	TRBJ2-2
TGTGCCAGCAGCTTAGGGAGCCTAAACTATGGCTACACCTTC	CASSLGSLNYGYTF	TRBV7-8	NA	many	TRBJ1-2
TGCAGCGTCGAAGACAGGGGGGCGTACACTGAAGCTTTCTTT	CSVEDRGAYTEAFF	TRBV29-1	TRBD1	many	TRBJ1-1
TGTGCCAGCAGTTCCAGGGTATCGCTAGCGGGAACAGATACGCAGTATTTT	CASSSRVSLAGTDTQYF	TRBV28	TRBD2	NA	TRBJ2-3